This T cell receptor (beta chain) was identified in a study of spatial heterogeneity in lung cancer (dated by TCRdb to the late 2010s). Turning to the overall study: More beta-chain than alpha-chain transcripts were consistently detected, likely reflecting higher beta-chain transcript abundance. In the raw uncorrected reads, each unique combination of TCR and UMI appeared more than ten times on average. TCR alpha and beta repertoires were quantitatively compared across multiple tumor regions, matched nontumor lung and blood in non-small cell lung cancer. TCR repertoire features were related to nonsynonymous mutation counts determined by whole-exome sequencing of tumor tissue. At surgery, both alpha and beta chains were TCR-sequenced in roughly 200 tumor regions, fewer than 65 matched nontumor lung samples and a few dozen PBMC samples.

The label giving this sample's time point can be read as: sample taken at primary tumor resection. The donors were approximately 70 patients from the lung TRACERx cohort who had early-stage, untreated non-small cell lung cancer. Whole RNA extracted from tumor and nontumor lung tissue, or from cryopreserved PBMC samples, was used for TCR sequencing without cell sorting. A patient was chosen for TCR sequencing only when enough RNA was available from at least two tumor regions. This clonotype was seen a few times. Its antigen target is currently unknown. No qualities accompany the bases; no much larger clone lies one base away. From the cysteine through the phenylalanine, the CDR3 covers 16 amino acids. Only the CDR3 DNA is retained, 48 bases long and in frame from the first base. V is reduced by 4 bases and J by 5 bases, leaving a spacing of 20 bases between them. Taken from the germline V gene, the CDR1 and CDR2 loops are MGHDK and SYGVNS.

Paper-wide results and their limitations: Additional single-cell paired TCR alpha and beta sequencing was considered necessary to confirm, at a functional level, the hypothesis that regional TCRs recognize regional mutations. Ubiquitous expanded tumor TCRs showed up in blood more often at tumor resection than at routine follow-up.

Libraries were built with 5' RACE. Sequencing was carried out with a NextSeq 500. The TCR library protocol attached a unique molecular identifier to each TCR cDNA molecule to allow correction of PCR and sequencing errors. On the authors' methods: Decombinator tools were used for TCR identification, UMI-based error correction and CDR3 extraction. TCRs above a frequency of 2 per 1,000, corresponding to the top 1% of the tumor frequency distribution, were defined as expanded. Renyi diversity was calculated using the R vegan package after each repertoire was subsampled 100 times to 5,000 TCRs. To build CDR3 similarity networks, amino acid triplet string-kernel similarity was used, and CDR3s were connected when their pairwise similarity was above 0.82. TCRdb reran the public reads through fastp at Q25 and MiXCR, keeping productive beta chains. Each entry is one CDR3 protein sequence, shown with its most common DNA and genes. TCRdb, rather than the study authors, made the V and J calls. Recorded for this sample are approximately 40,000 distinct CDR3 sequences; approximately 14% of them occurred a single time. The ten largest make up 50% to 60% of the sample.

The rearrangement joined TRBV25-1 to TRBJ2-5; TRBD2 could be the D gene, as 5 bases match. Sample: PBMCs, taken at surgery. This clonotype was obtained from a male donor with early-stage non-small cell lung cancer. The DNA reads TGTGCCAGCAGTGGGCAAGGTGGGCTAGCCGGCGAGACCCAGTACTTC. Translated, this gives CASSGQGGLAGETQYF.